This TCR beta chain emerged from a study of metastatic and nonmetastatic thyroid tumors. In the study overall: From malignant and benign thyroid patients, repertoires in blood and in tumor or nodule tissue were compared.

The study, taken as a whole, reports: Versus benign nodules, malignant thyroid tumors reportedly had significantly higher TCR beta diversity, in blood and tumor.

CDR3 length: 14 residues. Germline V gene data show CDR1 as SNHLY and CDR2 as FYNNEI. The V gene end was trimmed by 5 bases and the J gene end by 2 bases; junction bases not matched to a gene: 4. No patient had received any treatment before thyroid surgery. In the original processing: The study built a papillary thyroid cancer distant-metastasis classifier from CDR3 differences across clinicopathological groups. TCRdb reprocessed the PCR reads using MiXCR. These V and J calls derive from TCRdb rather than the authors' analysis. This sample has under 30,000 clones; roughly 14% occur once, and the top ten carry 15% to 17%. There are many counts of this clone. The target antigen is unknown.

The sequenced sample consisted of blood. The receptor was derived from a male donor with papillary thyroid cancer or a benign thyroid nodule (not recorded which). Some clones in this sample may be carry-over from other donors' samples. The chain employs TRBV2 and TRBJ2-3; 7 nucleotides line up with TRBD1. The CDR3 region has the DNA TGTGCCAGCAGTACGACAGGGACCACAGATACGCAGTATTTT. Protein product: CASSTTGTTDTQYF.